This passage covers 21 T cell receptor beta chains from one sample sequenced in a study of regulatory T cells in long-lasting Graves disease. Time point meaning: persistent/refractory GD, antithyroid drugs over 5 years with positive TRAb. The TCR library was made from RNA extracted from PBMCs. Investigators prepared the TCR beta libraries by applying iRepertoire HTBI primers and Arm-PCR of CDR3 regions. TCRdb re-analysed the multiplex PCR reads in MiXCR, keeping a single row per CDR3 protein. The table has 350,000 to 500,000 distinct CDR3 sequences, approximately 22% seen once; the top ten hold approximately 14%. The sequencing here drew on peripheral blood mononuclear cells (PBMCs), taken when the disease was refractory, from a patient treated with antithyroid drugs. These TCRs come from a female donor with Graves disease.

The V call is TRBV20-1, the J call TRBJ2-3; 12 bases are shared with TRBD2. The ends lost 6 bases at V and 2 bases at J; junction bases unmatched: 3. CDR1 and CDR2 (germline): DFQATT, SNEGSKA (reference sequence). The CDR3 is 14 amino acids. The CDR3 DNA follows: TGCAGTGCCCGGACTAGCGGGGACACAGATACGCAGTATTTT. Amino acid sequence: CSARTSGDTDTQYF.

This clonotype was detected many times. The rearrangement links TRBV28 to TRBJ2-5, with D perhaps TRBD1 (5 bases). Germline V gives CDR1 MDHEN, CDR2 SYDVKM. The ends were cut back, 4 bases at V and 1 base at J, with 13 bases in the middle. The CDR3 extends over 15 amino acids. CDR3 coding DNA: TGTGCCAGCAGTTCCCAGGGCAGGGTCCAAGAGACCCAGTACTTC. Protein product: CASSSQGRVQETQYF.

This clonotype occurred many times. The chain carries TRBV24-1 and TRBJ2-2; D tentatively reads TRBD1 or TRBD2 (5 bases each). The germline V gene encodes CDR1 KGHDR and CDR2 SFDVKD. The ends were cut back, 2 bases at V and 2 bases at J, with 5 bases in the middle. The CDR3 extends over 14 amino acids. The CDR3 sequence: CATSDWDNTGELFF. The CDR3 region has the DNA TGTGCCACCAGTGATTGGGACAACACCGGGGAGCTGTTTTTT.

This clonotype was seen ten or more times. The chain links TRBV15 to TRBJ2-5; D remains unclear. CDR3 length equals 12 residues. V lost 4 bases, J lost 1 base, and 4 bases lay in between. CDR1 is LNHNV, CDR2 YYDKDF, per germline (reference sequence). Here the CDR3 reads CATSKGQETQYF. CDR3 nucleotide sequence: TGTGCCACCAGCAAGGGCCAAGAGACCCAGTACTTC.

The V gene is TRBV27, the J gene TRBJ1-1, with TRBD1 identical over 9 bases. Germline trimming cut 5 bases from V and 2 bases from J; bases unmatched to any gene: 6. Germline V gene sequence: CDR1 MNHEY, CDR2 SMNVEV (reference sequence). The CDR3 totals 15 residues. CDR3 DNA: TGTGCCAGCAGTCCGACAGGGGGGGTCAACACTGAAGCTTTCTTT. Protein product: CASSPTGGVNTEAFF.

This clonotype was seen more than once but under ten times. The CDR3 sequence is CASSFSEDYGYTF. In DNA, the CDR3 is TGTGCCAGCAGCTTTTCGGAAGACTATGGCTACACCTTC. V is TRBV7-9 and J is TRBJ1-2; D call uncertain. Trimming removed 3 bases from V and 3 bases from J, with 8 bases in between. Germline lookup yields CDR1 SEHNR and CDR2 FQNEAQ (reference sequence). The CDR3 is 13 amino acids.

CDR3 residues: CSARDLQGSNQPQHF. CDR3 nucleotides: TGCAGTGCTAGAGATCTACAGGGGAGCAATCAGCCCCAGCATTTT. The V and J genes are TRBV20-1 and TRBJ1-5, with 7 nucleotides matching TRBD1. The CDR3 runs to 15 residues. The J segment lost 1 base and the V segment lost 0 bases, leaving 3 bases of the junction unmatched. The germline gives CDR1 DFQATT, CDR2 SNEGSKA (reference sequence).

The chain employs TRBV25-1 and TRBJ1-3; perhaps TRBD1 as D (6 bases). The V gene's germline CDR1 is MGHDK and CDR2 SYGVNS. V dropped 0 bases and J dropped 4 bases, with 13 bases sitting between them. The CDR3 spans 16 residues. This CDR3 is CASSEYFGGPGNTIYF. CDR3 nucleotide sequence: TGTGCCAGCAGTGAATATTTTGGGGGCCCAGGAAACACCATATATTTT.

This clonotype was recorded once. The CDR3 reads CSVGGTGALEQYF. Here the CDR3 DNA reads TGCAGCGTTGGCGGGACAGGGGCTCTCGAGCAGTACTTC. This sequence joins TRBV29-1 and TRBJ2-7, with 10 nucleotides matching TRBD1. V trimming: 4 bases; J trimming: 6 bases; junction bases outside the gene matches: 6. CDR1 and CDR2 from the germline V gene are SQVTM and ANQGSEA. The CDR3 runs to 13 residues.

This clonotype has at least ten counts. The CDR3 coding sequence is TGTGCCAGCAGTTTTGCGCCGCTGAACACCGGGGAGCTGTTTTTT. This gives the protein CASSFAPLNTGELFF. This chain uses TRBV27 with TRBJ2-2; D ambiguous. Per germline, CDR1 MNHEY and CDR2 SMNVEV (reference sequence). The CDR3 consists of 15 residues. Trimming removed 3 bases from V and 1 base from J, with 9 bases in between.

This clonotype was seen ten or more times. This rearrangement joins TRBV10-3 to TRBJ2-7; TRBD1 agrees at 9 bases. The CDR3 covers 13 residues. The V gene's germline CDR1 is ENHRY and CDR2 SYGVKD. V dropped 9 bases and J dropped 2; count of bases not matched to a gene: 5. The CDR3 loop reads CAMGQGGTYEQYF. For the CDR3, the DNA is TGTGCCATGGGACAGGGAGGAACCTACGAGCAGTACTTC.

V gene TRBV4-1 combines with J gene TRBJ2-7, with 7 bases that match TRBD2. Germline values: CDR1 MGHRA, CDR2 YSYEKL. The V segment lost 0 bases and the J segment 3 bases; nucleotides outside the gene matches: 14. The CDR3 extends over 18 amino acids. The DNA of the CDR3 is TGCGCCAGCAGCCAAGAACCGGCTTCCTCGGGACTACGCTACGAGCAGTACTTC. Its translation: CASSQEPASSGLRYEQYF.

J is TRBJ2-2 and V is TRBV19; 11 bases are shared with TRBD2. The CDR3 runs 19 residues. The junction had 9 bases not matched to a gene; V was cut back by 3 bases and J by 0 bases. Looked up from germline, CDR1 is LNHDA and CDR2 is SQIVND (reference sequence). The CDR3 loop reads CASSIGASGRRSNTGELFF. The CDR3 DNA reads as TGTGCCAGTAGTATTGGGGCTAGCGGGAGGAGATCGAACACCGGGGAGCTGTTTTTT.

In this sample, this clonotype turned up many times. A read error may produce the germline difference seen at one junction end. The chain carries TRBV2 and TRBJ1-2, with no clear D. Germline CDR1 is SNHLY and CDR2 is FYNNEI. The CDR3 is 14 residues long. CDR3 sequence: CANSENGLNYGYTF. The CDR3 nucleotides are TGTGCCAACAGTGAGAACGGTCTTAACTATGGCTACACCTTC.

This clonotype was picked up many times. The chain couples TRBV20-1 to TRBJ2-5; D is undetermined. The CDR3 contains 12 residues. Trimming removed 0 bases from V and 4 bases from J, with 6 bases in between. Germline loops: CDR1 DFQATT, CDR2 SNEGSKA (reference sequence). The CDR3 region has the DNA TGCAGTGCTAGAGATGAGAGAGAGACCCAGTACTTC. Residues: CSARDERETQYF.

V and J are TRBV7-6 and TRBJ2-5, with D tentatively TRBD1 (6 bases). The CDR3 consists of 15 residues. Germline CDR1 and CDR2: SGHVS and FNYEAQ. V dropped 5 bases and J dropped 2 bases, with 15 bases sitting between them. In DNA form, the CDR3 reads TGTGCCAGCAGCCCCGGACAGTACCCACAAGAGACCCAGTACTTC. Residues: CASSPGQYPQETQYF.

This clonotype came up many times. The CDR3 nucleotides read TGTGCCAGCTCACCCGACATAGCGATCGAGACCCAGTACTTC. Translating gives CASSPDIAIETQYF. The V and J genes are TRBV18 and TRBJ2-5, with D possibly matching TRBD2 (5 bases). Germline V gene data show CDR1 as KGHSH and CDR2 as LQKENI. Trimming left V 3 bases short and J 5 bases short, with 13 bases between. CDR3 length equals 14 residues.

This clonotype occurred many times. This CDR3 is CASRGQSNTGELFF. Here the CDR3 DNA reads TGCGCCAGCAGAGGACAGTCGAACACCGGGGAGCTGTTTTTT. This chain uses TRBV5-1 with TRBJ2-2, with a possible D match to TRBD1 (6 bases). Trimming pared 5 bases from V and 0 bases from J, leaving 8 bases between. There are 14 residues in the CDR3. CDR1 and CDR2 from the germline V gene are SGHRS and YFSETQ.

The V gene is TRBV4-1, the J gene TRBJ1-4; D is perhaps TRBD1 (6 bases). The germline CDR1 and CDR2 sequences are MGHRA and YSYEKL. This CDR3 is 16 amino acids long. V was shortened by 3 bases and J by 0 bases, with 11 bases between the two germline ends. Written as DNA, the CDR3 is TGCGCCAGCAGCCAGATAAGGGGGGCAACTAATGAAAAACTGTTTTTT. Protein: CASSQIRGATNEKLFF.

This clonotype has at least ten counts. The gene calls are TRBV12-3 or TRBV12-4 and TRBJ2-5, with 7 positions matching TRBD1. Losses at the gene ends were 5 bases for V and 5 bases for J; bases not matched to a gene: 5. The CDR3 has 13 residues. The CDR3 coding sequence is TGTGCCAGCAGTAAGACAGGGTGGGAGACCCAGTACTTC. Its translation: CASSKTGWETQYF.

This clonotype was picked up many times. CDR3 DNA sequence: TGTGCCAGCAGTCCCGGGACAGGGGTCGGGCAGTACTTC. It specifies CASSPGTGVGQYF. J is TRBJ2-7 and V is TRBV6-1, with TRBD1 identical over 10 bases. The CDR3 covers 13 residues. Germline assignment: CDR1 MNHNS and CDR2 SASEGT. V was clipped by 5 bases and J by 9 bases; unmatched bases: 7.